This TCR beta chain was sequenced for a study of blood T cells in healthy people across ages. General study findings and limits: Researchers judged that diversity estimates from one million T cells fell short of true values.

With regard to this clonotype: Its matching antigen is unknown.

The CDR3 has 13 residues. Trimming took 3 bases from V and 9 from J, leaving 9 bases between them. Germline lookup yields CDR1 LGHNT and CDR2 FRNRAP. A J-beta primer mix and a sample-barcoded 5' primer were used in a second PCR of roughly 6 to 11 cycles. TCRdb recomputed calls from the 5' RACE reads with MiXCR, one row per CDR3 protein. The sample records around 1,700,000 distinct CDR3 sequences, over 25% being singletons. Sample donors were healthy Caucasian individuals that came from Russia, aged 6 to 90. Researchers isolated at least 7 million PBMCs per sample. The J gene is TRBJ1-6, the V gene TRBV12-5, with D maybe TRBD1 (6 bases). The sample comprised blood. This TCR was recovered from a woman in her 30s in good health. CDR3 bases: TGTGCTAGTGGTTTAGAGGGGGGTTCACCCCTCCACTTT. It is translated as CASGLEGGSPLHF.